Listed here are 26 T cell receptor beta chains from one sample, sequenced in a study of long-term antiretroviral therapy in people with HIV. Samples were assayed with immunoSEQ v3.0 at survey level. Libraries were prepared by immunoSEQ multiplex PCR; TCRdb keeps only in-frame clonotypes and omits some of them. The sample records some 28,000 clones, 95% being singletons. The sample consisted of unsorted PBMCs, taken 5.3 years after starting antiretroviral therapy. The receptors shown here come from a man over 45 with HIV.

The J gene is TRBJ2-2, the V gene TRBV11-3, with TRBD1 as a possible D gene (6 bases). CDR3 length: 15 amino acids. Trimming stripped 0 bases from V and 3 bases from J, with 8 bases between. Germline CDR1 and CDR2: SGHNT and YENEEA. CDR3 loop: CASSLDRGDTGELFF. The CDR3 region has the DNA TGTGCCAGCAGCTTAGACAGGGGAGACACCGGGGAGCTGTTTTTT.

V usage is TRBV27 and J usage is TRBJ2-7; 8 bases align to TRBD1. CDR3 length equals 15 residues. The V gene's germline CDR1 is MNHEY and CDR2 SMNVEV (reference sequence). Germline trimming cut 4 bases from V and 3 bases from J; bases unmatched to any gene: 8. The CDR3 DNA follows: TGTGCCAGCAGTTCGATCGAACAGGGGGTCTACGAGCAGTACTTC. This gives the protein CASSSIEQGVYEQYF.

The chain combines TRBV11-2 with TRBJ2-3, with a tentative D call TRBD2 (6 bases). Germline assignment: CDR1 SGHAT and CDR2 FQNNGV. V was trimmed by 2 bases and J by 0 bases, leaving 15 bases between them. CDR3 length: 17 residues. The DNA for the CDR3 is TGTGCCAGCAGCTTATACGGGGGACGACTAAGCACAGATACGCAGTATTTT. The encoded protein is CASSLYGGRLSTDTQYF.

The rearrangement joins TRBV5-6 to TRBJ1-4; D gene ambiguous. The CDR3 length is 14 residues. Trimming stripped 0 bases from V and 5 bases from J, with 8 bases between. The germline V gene has CDR1 SGHDT and CDR2 YYEEEE. As DNA, the CDR3 is TGTGCCAGCAGCTTGGCGGTACAGAATGAAAAACTGTTTTTT. It is translated as CASSLAVQNEKLFF. The full variable domain, rest sourced from reference TRBV5-6 and TRBJ1-4, is DAGVTQSPTHLIKTRGQQVTLRCSPKSGHDTVSWYQQALGQGPQFIFQYYEEEERQRGNFPDRFSGHQFPNYSSELNVNALLLGDSALYLCASSLAVQNEKLFFGSGTQLSVL.

The genes are TRBV6-1 and TRBJ2-7, with D perhaps matching TRBD1 or TRBD2 (5 bases each). The CDR3 contains 16 residues. The V gene's germline CDR1 is MNHNS and CDR2 SASEGT. V shed 4 bases and J shed 5 bases, with 21 bases lying between them. The CDR3 DNA follows: TGTGCCAGCAGTGGTGGGACGACCTCAGGAATCCACGAGCAGTACTTC. Protein: CASSGGTTSGIHEQYF.

The chain is built from TRBV11-2 and TRBJ1-6, with TRBD1 identical over 9 bases. V shed 4 bases, J shed 6 bases, and the junction held 4 bases outside the gene matches. The CDR3 runs 15 residues. Germline V gene lookup returns CDR1 SGHAT and CDR2 FQNNGV. In DNA form, the CDR3 reads TGTGCCAGCAGCTCTCAACAGGGGGCTAATTCACCCCTCCACTTT. It specifies CASSSQQGANSPLHF.

This clone occurred a few times. CDR3 nucleotide sequence: TGTGCCAGCAGCGGGACTATCTCAGATACGCAGTATTTT. Translating gives CASSGTISDTQYF. The chain employs TRBV6-1 and TRBJ2-3; 7 nucleotides line up with TRBD2. Germline CDR1 is MNHNS and CDR2 is SASEGT. CDR3 size: 13 residues. V dropped 6 bases and J dropped 4; count of bases not matched to a gene: 4.

Concerning this clone itself: This specimen includes other DNA sequences encoding the same CDR3. The chain carries TRBV9 and TRBJ1-3; tentative D call: TRBD1 (6 bases). This CDR3 comprises 15 residues. Germline assignment: CDR1 SGDLS and CDR2 YYNGEE. Trimming removed 3 bases at V and 0 bases at J, with 10 bases between. CDR3 nucleotides: TGTGCCAGCAGCGCACAGGGTTTCTCTGGAAACACCATATATTTT. It encodes CASSAQGFSGNTIYF.

The chain couples TRBV5-6 to TRBJ1-6; 9 positions match TRBD1. V trimming: 4 bases; J trimming: 7 bases; junction bases outside the gene matches: 9. Germline CDR1 reads SGHDT; CDR2 reads YYEEEE. This CDR3 has 16 amino acids. DNA for the CDR3: TGTGCCAGCAGCGCCCCGGGACAGGGTAAAAATTCACCCCTCCACTTT. Protein sequence: CASSAPGQGKNSPLHF.

This chain connects TRBV5-1 to TRBJ1-2; D may be TRBD1 (5 bases). The V gene lost 2 bases and the J gene lost 8 bases, with 13 bases spanning the gap. CDR3 length equals 13 residues. Germline V gene sequence: CDR1 SGHRS, CDR2 YFSETQ. CDR3 region: CASSFGGNGGYTF. The CDR3 DNA reads TGCGCCAGCAGCTTTGGGGGGAATGGCGGCTACACCTTC.

The chain links TRBV4-3 to TRBJ2-2; 8 nucleotides match TRBD1. The CDR3 covers 18 residues. Trimming cost V 0 bases and J 1 base; bases outside gene matches: 7. Per the germline V gene, CDR1 is LGHNA and CDR2 is YSLEER. The CDR3 DNA sequence: TGCGCCAGCAGCCAAGATCCGGTGGGGACAGGGAACACCGGGGAGCTGTTTTTT. This translates into CASSQDPVGTGNTGELFF.

This rearrangement joins TRBV27 to TRBJ2-2, with 8 bases matching TRBD2. The CDR3 is 18 residues long. Germline CDR1 MNHEY, CDR2 SMNVEV (reference sequence). The trim removed 1 base at V and 3 bases at J, leaving 10 bases unmatched. In nucleotides, the CDR3 is TGTGCCAGCAGTTTATTACGCCCGGGACTAGTAGACACCGGGGAGCTGTTTTTT. Its protein is CASSLLRPGLVDTGELFF.

The chain combines TRBV19 with TRBJ1-6; 8 bases fit TRBD1. Germline V gene lookup returns CDR1 LNHDA and CDR2 SQIVND (reference sequence). Germline trimming cut 5 bases from V and 10 bases from J; bases unmatched to any gene: 10. This CDR3 comprises 15 residues. CDR3 region: CASSVNDRGMSPLHF. In DNA form, the CDR3 reads TGTGCCAGTAGTGTTAACGACAGGGGAATGTCACCCCTCCACTTT.

The genes are TRBV11-2 and TRBJ2-3; tentative D call: TRBD2 (6 bases). Looked up from germline, CDR1 is SGHAT and CDR2 is FQNNGV. V was clipped by 5 bases and J by 2 bases, with 8 bases between them. The CDR3 contains 13 residues. The CDR3 DNA follows: TGTGCCAGCAGCCCGGACTACACAGATACGCAGTATTTT. Its translation: CASSPDYTDTQYF.

The CDR3 DNA follows: TGTGCCAGCAGTCGCTCCAGGGCTCGGGCCATAGATTCACCCCTCCACTTT. It specifies CASSRSRARAIDSPLHF. The V and J genes are TRBV28 and TRBJ1-6; perhaps TRBD1 as D (5 bases). Per germline, CDR1 MDHEN and CDR2 SYDVKM. The CDR3 totals 17 residues. V dropped 5 bases and J dropped 8 bases, with 22 bases sitting between them.

Here the CDR3 DNA reads TGTGCCAGCAGCTGGGCCCTAGCGGGGGGGCATGAGCAGTTCTTC. It is translated as CASSWALAGGHEQFF. The chain has TRBV27 and TRBJ2-1; TRBD2 matches at 12 bases. The CDR3 extends over 15 amino acids. The V and J ends lost 6 bases and 8 bases, in that order; junction bases with no gene match: 8. Germline V gene data show CDR1 as MNHEY and CDR2 as SMNVEV (reference sequence).

V gene TRBV2 combines with J gene TRBJ2-1; D remains ambiguous. This CDR3 has 16 amino acids. Germline CDR1 reads SNHLY; CDR2 reads FYNNEI. V was cut by 2 bases and J by 0 bases, with 11 bases left in between. The CDR3 DNA sequence: TGTGCCAGCAGTGAATGGCAGGCGAGCTCCTACAATGAGCAGTTCTTC. Its translation: CASSEWQASSYNEQFF.

The rearrangement links TRBV2 to TRBJ2-1; the match to TRBD2 covers 9 bases. Per germline, CDR1 SNHLY and CDR2 FYNNEI. V was pared by 6 bases and J by 9 bases, with 9 bases of the junction left unmatched. The CDR3 runs to 14 residues. CDR3 amino acids: CASRRSGGIPEQFF. The CDR3 DNA is TGTGCCAGCAGGCGCAGCGGGGGGATTCCTGAGCAGTTCTTC.

This chain links TRBV19 with TRBJ1-2; D is uncertain. This CDR3 comprises 13 residues. Germline V gives CDR1 LNHDA, CDR2 SQIVND (reference sequence). Trimming took off 4 bases at V and 4 bases at J, with 10 bases between the two ends. CDR3 amino acids: CASSRPGLYGYTF. The CDR3 DNA reads as TGTGCCAGTAGTAGGCCGGGCCTCTATGGCTACACCTTC.

The rearrangement joins TRBV5-5 to TRBJ2-3; possibly TRBD2 for D (7 bases). Germline CDR1 SGHKS, CDR2 YYEKEE (reference sequence). The V gene lost 0 bases and the J gene lost 2 bases, with 10 bases spanning the gap. The CDR3 has 15 residues. CDR3 coding DNA: TGTGCCAGCAGCTTGGGAGGGGGGGCCACAGATACGCAGTATTTT. Protein sequence: CASSLGGGATDTQYF. The entire variable domain, with the rest obtained from reference TRBV5-5 and TRBJ2-3, is as follows: DAGVTQSPTHLIKTRGQQVTLRCSPISGHKSVSWYQQVLGQGPQFIFQYYEKEERGRGNFPDRFSARQFPNYSSELNVNALLLGDSALYLCASSLGGGATDTQYFGPGTRLTVL.

The chain combines TRBV12-5 with TRBJ2-4; D unclear. The V gene's germline CDR1 is LGHNT and CDR2 FRNRAP. The V end lost 3 bases, the J end lost 7 bases, and 4 bases lay between the germline ends. The CDR3 covers 11 residues. CDR3 nucleotide sequence: TGTGCTAGTGGTTTCCTCAACATTCAGTACTTC. Amino acid sequence: CASGFLNIQYF.

The rearrangement links TRBV7-7 to TRBJ2-1, with 8 bases fitting TRBD2. Germline loops: CDR1 SSHAT, CDR2 FNYEAQ (reference sequence). The CDR3 consists of 16 residues. V was pared by 2 bases and J by 0 bases, with 3 bases of the junction left unmatched. The CDR3 region is CASSLRAGASYNEQFF. The CDR3, as DNA: TGTGCCAGCAGCTTACGAGCGGGGGCCTCCTACAATGAGCAGTTCTTC.

The chain recombines TRBV2 with TRBJ1-2; D possibly corresponds to TRBD1 (5 bases). The CDR3 runs to 15 residues. CDR1 and CDR2 (germline): SNHLY, FYNNEI. V lost 1 base to trimming and J lost 4 bases, with 13 bases between them. CDR3 sequence (DNA): TGTGCCAGCAGTGAAGTCCGAAGGGGCAGCTATGGCTACACCTTC. This encodes CASSEVRRGSYGYTF.

The count of this clone is one. The V gene is TRBV29-1, the J gene TRBJ2-5; D unclear. Per germline, CDR1 SQVTM and CDR2 ANQGSEA. V was cut by 4 bases and J by 1 base, with 7 bases left in between. The CDR3 runs to 12 residues. The chain's CDR3 is CSVGVLQETQYF. CDR3 bases: TGCAGCGTTGGGGTCCTCCAAGAGACCCAGTACTTC.

The table lists this clone with a count of one. V and J are TRBV11-2 and TRBJ2-6; no reliable D call. The CDR3 totals 15 residues. Trimming stripped 3 bases from V and 0 bases from J, with 6 bases between. Germline loops: CDR1 SGHAT, CDR2 FQNNGV. CDR3 amino acids: CASSFGISGANVLTF. CDR3 DNA sequence: TGTGCCAGCAGCTTCGGCATCTCTGGGGCCAACGTCCTGACTTTC.

V usage is TRBV27 and J usage is TRBJ2-7; D may be TRBD1 (5 bases). Germline values: CDR1 MNHEY, CDR2 SMNVEV (reference sequence). The CDR3 is 14 residues long. V lost 4 bases to trimming and J lost 2 bases, with 12 bases between them. CDR3 sequence (DNA): TGTGCCAGCAGTTCGACAGTGAGAGCCTACGAGCAGTACTTC. Encoded protein: CASSSTVRAYEQYF.